A single T cell receptor (beta chain) is shown here with its context. This sample was included in a study of blood T cell repertoires in COVID-19. Study summary: Specimens from acute and convalescent COVID-19 originated in the United States, Italy and Spain. The cDNA or gDNA used as material had been derived from T cells, B-cell-depleted T cells, or PBMCs.

Germline values: CDR1 SGDLS, CDR2 YYNGEE. The CDR3 totals 14 residues. Between the trimmed V and J ends, which lost 3 bases and 1 base, there was a span of 7 bases. Per the original methods: It was from reference gene primer amplification that nucleated cell counts were estimated. TCRdb keeps only in-frame clones here, not all; method: immunoSEQ multiplex PCR. V and J calls and clone size follow that table, whereas D and trimming were derived from the DNA. The sample has 90,000 to 150,000 clones; 85% to 90% are singletons. This sequence joins TRBV9 and TRBJ2-2; no definite D call. This clonotype originated in a man between 65 and 85 years old who had recovered from COVID-19. Material: peripheral blood. The CDR3 here is CASSALQNTGELFF. Written as DNA, the CDR3 is TGTGCCAGCAGCGCCTTACAGAACACCGGGGAGCTGTTTTTT.